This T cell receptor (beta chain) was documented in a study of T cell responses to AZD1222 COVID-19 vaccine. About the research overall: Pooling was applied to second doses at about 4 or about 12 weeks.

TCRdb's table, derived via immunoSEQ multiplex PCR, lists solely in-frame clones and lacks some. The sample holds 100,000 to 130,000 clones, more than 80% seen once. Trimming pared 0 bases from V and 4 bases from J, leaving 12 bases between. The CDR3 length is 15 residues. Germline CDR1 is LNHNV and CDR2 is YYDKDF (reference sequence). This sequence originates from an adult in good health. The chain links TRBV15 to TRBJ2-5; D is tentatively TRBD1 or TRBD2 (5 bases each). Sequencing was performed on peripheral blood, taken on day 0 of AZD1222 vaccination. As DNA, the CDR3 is TGTGCCACCAGCAGAGATCTCCCAGGGACAGAGACCCAGTACTTC. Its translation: CATSRDLPGTETQYF.